The text below deals with one T cell receptor (beta chain). The data were obtained in a study of CD8+ T cells in alopecia areata. Treatment specified: oral pan-JAK inhibitor, 5-10 mg twice daily. Trimming cost V 0 bases and J 8 bases, with 13 bases left between them. CDR1 is MGHRA and CDR2 is YSYEKL in the germline V gene. The CDR3 runs to 14 residues. RNA was extracted and reverse transcribed into cDNA as the sequencing template. Sequencing used immunoSEQ multiplex PCR; TCRdb keeps in-frame clones, though not all of them. Counted here are about 90,000 clones, around 40% occurring once; the ten biggest clones make up roughly a sixth.

The clonotype comes from a human donor with alopecia areata. This specimen consisted of CD8+ T cells sorted from blood, obtained at week 24, from a patient treated with tofacitinib. The chain has TRBV4-1 and TRBJ1-2; a possible D gene is TRBD1 (6 bases). CDR3 sequence: CASSQDGGARGYTF. CDR3 coding DNA: TGCGCCAGCAGCCAAGATGGGGGGGCACGCGGCTACACCTTC.